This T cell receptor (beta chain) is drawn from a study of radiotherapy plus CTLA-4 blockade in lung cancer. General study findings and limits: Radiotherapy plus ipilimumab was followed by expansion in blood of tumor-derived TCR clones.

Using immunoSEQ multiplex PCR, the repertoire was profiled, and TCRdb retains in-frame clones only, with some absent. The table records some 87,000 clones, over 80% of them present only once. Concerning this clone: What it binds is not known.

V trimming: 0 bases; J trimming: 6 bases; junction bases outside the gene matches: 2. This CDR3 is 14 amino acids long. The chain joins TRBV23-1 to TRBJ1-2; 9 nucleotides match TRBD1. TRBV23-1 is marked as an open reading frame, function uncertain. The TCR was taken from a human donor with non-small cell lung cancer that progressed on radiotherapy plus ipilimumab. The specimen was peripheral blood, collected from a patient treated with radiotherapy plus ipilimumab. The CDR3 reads CASSQSWTGDGYTF. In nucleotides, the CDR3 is TGCGCCAGCAGTCAATCGTGGACAGGGGATGGCTACACCTTC.